The sequence of this T cell receptor beta chain was determined in a study of blood T cell repertoires in COVID-19. Study-level background: Sample material is recorded as cDNA or gDNA derived from T cells, B-cell-depleted T cells, or PBMCs.

Seattle patient enrollment occurred during active infection, with longitudinal follow-up thereafter. Source study methods: Counts of nucleated cells, estimated from reference gene primer amplification, were obtained. TCRdb's table, derived via immunoSEQ multiplex PCR, lists solely in-frame clones and lacks some. Clone size and V and J calls were adopted from that table, with D and trimming inferred from the DNA. The sample has about 230,000 clones, just over 85% seen once. The V gene's germline CDR1 is LNHNV and CDR2 YYDKDF (reference sequence). V dropped 0 bases and J dropped 10 bases, with 10 bases sitting between them. The CDR3 sequence is 13 residues long.

The sequencing input was peripheral blood. This receptor was obtained from a man between 45 and 60 years old with COVID-19, enrolled during active disease. The chain recombines TRBV15 with TRBJ1-3; D remains ambiguous. CDR3 in amino acids: CATSRDRGGTIYF. For the CDR3, the DNA is TGTGCCACCAGCAGAGATCGAGGAGGAACCATATATTTT.